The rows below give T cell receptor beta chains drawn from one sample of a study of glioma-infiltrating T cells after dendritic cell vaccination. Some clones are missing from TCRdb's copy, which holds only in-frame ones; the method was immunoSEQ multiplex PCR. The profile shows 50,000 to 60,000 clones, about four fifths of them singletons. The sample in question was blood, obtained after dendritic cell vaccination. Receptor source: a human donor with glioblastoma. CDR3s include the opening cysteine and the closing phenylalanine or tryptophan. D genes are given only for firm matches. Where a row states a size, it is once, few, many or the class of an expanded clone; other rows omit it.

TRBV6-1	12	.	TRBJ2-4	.	TGTGCCAGCAGGGAGTCGGGAAACATTCAGTACTTC	CASRESGNIQYF
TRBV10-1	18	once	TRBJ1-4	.	TGCGCCCTAAAACGCAAGGGGGGGTGGGCGGCTGCTAATGAAAAACTGTTTTTT	CALKRKGGWAAANEKLFF
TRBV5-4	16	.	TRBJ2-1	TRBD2	TGTGCCAGCAGCCCGGGAGGGGCGCCCTCCTACAATGAGCAGTTCTTC	CASSPGGAPSYNEQFF
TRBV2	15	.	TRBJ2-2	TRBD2	TGTGCCAGCAGTAGACTAGCGGGGGACACCGGGGAGCTGTTTTTT	CASSRLAGDTGELFF
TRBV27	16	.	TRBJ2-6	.	TGTGCCAGCAGTTTTCTCAGGGCCTCTGGGGCCAACGTCCTGACTTTC	CASSFLRASGANVLTF
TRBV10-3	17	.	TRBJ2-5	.	TGTGCCATCAGTGAGTCAGTAGGATTCGGGACACAAGAGACCCAGTACTTC	CAISESVGFGTQETQYF
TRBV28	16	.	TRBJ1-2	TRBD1	TGTGCCAGCAGTTTTTTCTCTGGGACAGGGAACTATGGCTACACCTTC	CASSFFSGTGNYGYTF
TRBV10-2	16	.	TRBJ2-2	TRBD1	TGCGCCAGCAGTGACGGGACAGCGCCGAACACCGGGGAGCTGTTTTTT	CASSDGTAPNTGELFF
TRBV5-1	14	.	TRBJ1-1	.	TGCGCCAGCAGCTTTTCAGGGAGGGGCACTGAAGCTTTCTTT	CASSFSGRGTEAFF
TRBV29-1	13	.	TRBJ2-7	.	TGCAGCGCTACGACAGGCCTCTCCTACGAGCAGTACTTC	CSATTGLSYEQYF